The entry below gives a single TCR beta chain sequence along with its context. When the RNA was reverse transcribed, random hexamers were used with an input of roughly 0.5 to 1 ug. Amplification of TCR beta CDR3 across 54 Vbeta and 13 Jbeta was performed with immunoSEQ multiplex PCR. TCRdb redid the calling of the immunoSEQ multiplex PCR reads with MiXCR, one entry per CDR3 protein. The sample lists some 190,000 distinct CDR3 sequences, 94% seen once, with over 0.15% in the top ten. Germline V lookup: CDR1 LGHNA, CDR2 YNFKEQ. Trimming cost V 0 bases and J 7 bases, with 13 bases left between them. This CDR3 has 15 residues. This sample was included in a study of CD8 T cells in Susac syndrome.

This rearrangement joins TRBV4-2 to TRBJ1-5, with D unresolved. The receptor was isolated from a human donor with Susac syndrome. The sample was CD4+ T cells from PBMCs. The CDR3 loop reads CASSQDAASRQPQHF. The CDR3 region has the DNA TGTGCCAGCAGCCAAGACGCAGCGAGCAGGCAGCCCCAGCATTTT.